These 22 T cell receptor beta chains came from one sample sequenced in a study of pediatric ulcerative colitis. The protocol was immunoSEQ multiplex PCR, while the TCRdb copy is restricted to in-frame clones and leaves out a portion. Of 54,000 or so clones in the sample, approximately 87% were seen once. Sequencing was done on a sample of blood. These receptors were obtained from a boy younger than 18 who was a control in a study of pediatric ulcerative colitis.

The rearrangement joins TRBV7-2 to TRBJ2-3; the match to TRBD2 covers 9 bases. The trim removed 5 bases at V and 3 bases at J, leaving 9 bases unmatched. This CDR3 spans 16 amino acids. Looked up from germline, CDR1 is SGHTA and CDR2 is FQGNSA. CDR3 nucleotide sequence: TGTGCCAGCAGCCCCGAGGGGCTAGCGGGGACAGATACGCAGTATTTT. Translated, it gives CASSPEGLAGTDTQYF.

This clone has only one observation. The chain couples TRBV10-2 to TRBJ1-5, with a tentative D call TRBD1 (6 bases). Germline V CDR1 and CDR2: WSHSY, SAAADI. V lost 5 bases to trimming and J lost 5 bases, with 13 bases between them. The CDR3 covers 14 residues. The CDR3 coding sequence is TGCGCCAGCAGTTCGTCAGGGACATATCAGCCCCAGCATTTT. The encoded protein is CASSSSGTYQPQHF.

In this sample, this clone turned up once. The chain links TRBV5-6 to TRBJ1-1; D may be TRBD1 (5 bases). The CDR3 has 14 amino acids. Per the germline V gene, CDR1 is SGHDT and CDR2 is YYEEEE. Deletions cut 0 bases from V and 5 bases from J, with 11 bases between. CDR3 region: CASSLVARGTEAFF. CDR3 in DNA: TGTGCCAGCAGCTTGGTTGCTAGGGGAACTGAAGCTTTCTTT.

V and J are TRBV7-2 and TRBJ2-1; D is perhaps TRBD2 (6 bases). The CDR3 spans 18 residues. Germline V CDR1 and CDR2: SGHTA, FQGNSA. V lost 2 bases to trimming and J lost 6 bases, with 23 bases between them. The CDR3 here is CASSLSRRGEPLGNEQFF. The CDR3 DNA is TGTGCCAGCAGCTTAAGTCGGAGGGGAGAGCCCCTCGGCAATGAGCAGTTCTTC.

This clone has only one observation. The gene calls are TRBV29-1 and TRBJ2-1, with TRBD1 as a possible D gene (6 bases). CDR1 is SQVTM and CDR2 is ANQGSEA in the germline V gene. Between the trimmed V and J ends, which lost 4 bases and 5 bases, there was a span of 12 bases. This CDR3 contains 13 residues. The DNA of the CDR3 is TGCAGCGTTGTTAGGACAGACAACAATGAGCAGTTCTTC. Encoded protein: CSVVRTDNNEQFF.

The genes are TRBV19 and TRBJ1-1, with TRBD1 matching over 10 bases. V lost 6 bases to trimming and J lost 8 bases; unmatched junction nucleotides: 0. The germline CDR1 and CDR2 sequences are LNHDA and SQIVND (reference sequence). The CDR3 is 11 residues long. The CDR3 DNA follows: TGTGCCAGTAGGGGACAGGGGGAAGCTTTCTTT. Translating it yields CASRGQGEAFF.

The chain has TRBV21-1 and TRBJ1-2. TRBV21-1 is listed as a pseudogene. CDR3 length: 13 amino acids. The CDR3 sequence is CASSNSRIYGYTF. The CDR3 nucleotides are TGTGCCAGCAGCAACAGCCGGATCTATGGCTACACCTTC.

As DNA, the CDR3 is TGTGCCAGCAGCCCCTCGGACAGGTTGGCCGGCTCTGGAAACACCATATATTTT. It translates to CASSPSDRLAGSGNTIYF. The chain uses TRBV11-2 and TRBJ1-3, with 7 bases matching TRBD1. The CDR3 consists of 18 residues. CDR1 SGHAT and CDR2 FQNNGV come from the germline V gene. The ends lost 5 bases at V and 0 bases at J; junction bases unmatched: 13.

Here the CDR3 reads CASSENRGMIYGYTF. CDR3 nucleotide sequence: TGTGCCAGCTCAGAAAACAGGGGAATGATCTATGGCTACACCTTC. The chain joins TRBV18 to TRBJ1-2; 7 nucleotides align to TRBD1. This CDR3 spans 15 amino acids. The V gene end was trimmed by 5 bases and the J gene end by 4 bases; junction bases not matched to a gene: 10. The V gene's germline CDR1 is KGHSH and CDR2 LQKENI.

The V gene is TRBV5-6, the J gene TRBJ1-2; TRBD1 agrees at 7 bases. CDR3 length equals 14 residues. The V segment lost 4 bases and the J segment 3 bases; nucleotides outside the gene matches: 6. From germline, CDR1 is SGHDT and CDR2 YYEEEE. CDR3 amino acids: CASSRDGTDYGYTF. The CDR3, as DNA: TGTGCCAGCAGCCGTGACGGGACAGACTATGGCTACACCTTC.

The chain recombines TRBV27 with TRBJ1-5; 7 bases line up with TRBD1. The CDR3 has 15 amino acids. The germline CDR1 and CDR2 sequences are MNHEY and SMNVEV (reference sequence). V shed 0 bases and J 3 bases; nucleotides not matched to a gene: 2. CDR3: CASSLSTGNNQPQHF. The CDR3 DNA reads TGTGCCAGCAGTTTATCGACAGGGAACAATCAGCCCCAGCATTTT.

The chain is built from TRBV28 and TRBJ2-7, with TRBD1 matching over 8 bases. Germline loops: CDR1 MDHEN, CDR2 SYDVKM. J gave up 2 bases and V 11 bases, and 17 bases lay outside the gene matches. CDR3 length: 16 amino acids. CDR3 residues: CASSPITGGLTYEQYF. DNA of the CDR3: TGTGCCTCCTCTCCTATCACAGGGGGGCTAACCTACGAGCAGTACTTC.

This chain's CDR3 is CASSVTVTYGYTF. The CDR3 nucleotides are TGTGCCAGCAGTGTAACCGTTACCTATGGCTACACCTTC. The rearrangement joins TRBV6-1 to TRBJ1-2, with D uncertain. V was shortened by 4 bases and J by 4 bases, with 10 bases between the two germline ends. Per the germline V gene, CDR1 is MNHNS and CDR2 is SASEGT. The CDR3 spans 13 residues.

The chain's CDR3 is CASSLEAGVFGELFF. The CDR3 bases are TGTGCCAGCAGCTTGGAAGCGGGAGTGTTCGGGGAGCTGTTTTTT. The chain joins TRBV5-6 to TRBJ2-2, with 8 bases fitting TRBD2. Unmatched junction bases numbered 5, after V lost 0 bases and J lost 7 bases. CDR1 SGHDT and CDR2 YYEEEE come from the germline V gene. The CDR3 runs 15 residues.

This clone was observed once. The rearrangement uses TRBV13 and TRBJ1-6, with TRBD1 identical over 8 bases. Trimming took 0 bases from V and 7 from J; bases not matched to a gene: 2. Per germline, CDR1 PRHDT and CDR2 FYEKMQ (reference sequence). The CDR3 has 15 amino acids. This chain's CDR3 is CASSLGRGQNSPLHF. CDR3 DNA: TGTGCCAGCAGCTTAGGCAGGGGGCAGAATTCACCCCTCCACTTT.

The chain employs TRBV6-4 and TRBJ1-3; possibly TRBD1 for D (6 bases). Germline V gene lookup returns CDR1 MRHNA and CDR2 SNTAGT. There are 16 residues in the CDR3. Trimming took 4 bases from V and 3 from J, leaving 16 bases between them. For the CDR3, the DNA is TGTGCCAGCAGTGGGTTTGGGGGGGCAAGTGGAAACACCATATATTTT. It translates to CASSGFGGASGNTIYF.

The chain combines TRBV5-1 with TRBJ1-1; D is perhaps TRBD1 (6 bases). The CDR3 covers 13 residues. CDR1 and CDR2 from the germline V gene are SGHRS and YFSETQ. Trimming pared 4 bases from V and 5 bases from J, leaving 12 bases between. For the CDR3, the DNA is TGCGCCAGCAGCGGAAGGGGGATTACTGAAGCTTTCTTT. Translating it yields CASSGRGITEAFF.

The CDR3 DNA follows: TGCAGCGTTGTCGGGACAGGGGGCACTGAAGCTTTCTTT. Protein sequence: CSVVGTGGTEAFF. The V gene is TRBV29-1, the J gene TRBJ1-1, with TRBD1 matching over 11 bases. Germline-derived CDR1 and CDR2 are SQVTM and ANQGSEA. The CDR3 sequence is 13 residues long. V gave up 4 bases and J gave up 4 bases; unmatched junction bases: 2.

With respect to this clone: At one end the junction does not follow the germline gene, possibly because of a read error. The chain joins TRBV7-2 to TRBJ2-7; D may be TRBD2 (7 bases). The CDR3 sequence is 15 residues long. The germline CDR1 and CDR2 sequences are SGHTA and FQGNSA. Here the CDR3 DNA reads TGTGCCAACAGCTTGAGTTCGGCGGGGGCCGGCGAGCAGTACTTC. Residues: CANSLSSAGAGEQYF.

V is TRBV1 and J is TRBJ2-7; the table's TRBD1 call for D was not verified on the DNA. TRBV1 is designated a pseudogene. The length of the CDR3 is 20 residues. The CDR3 sequence: CTSSPISLLGHPAGAYEQYF. DNA for the CDR3: TGCACCAGCAGCCCTATAAGTCTTCTAGGACACCCGGCCGGCGCCTACGAGCAGTACTTC.

This chain uses TRBV28 with TRBJ2-7; no clear D gene. The CDR3 contains 14 residues. CDR1 and CDR2 (germline): MDHEN, SYDVKM. V was trimmed by 3 bases and J by 2 bases, leaving 11 bases between them. The chain's CDR3 is CASSFSTGTYEQYF. The CDR3 nucleotides read TGTGCCAGCAGTTTTTCGACCGGAACCTACGAGCAGTACTTC.

Only one count was recorded for this clone. This sequence joins TRBV12-5 and TRBJ1-6; D is undetermined. Per the germline V gene, CDR1 is LGHNT and CDR2 is FRNRAP. This CDR3 comprises 12 residues. V lost 6 bases, J lost 8 bases, and 8 bases lay in between. Here the CDR3 DNA reads TGTGCTAGTGGCACTAACGATTCACCCCTCCACTTT. Protein: CASGTNDSPLHF.